These 4 T cell receptor beta chains came from one sample sequenced in a study of tumor-infiltrating lymphocytes in localized non-small cell lung cancer. TCRdb's table, derived via immunoSEQ multiplex PCR, lists solely in-frame clones and lacks some. Here the sample spans more than 15,000 clones, approximately 70% being singletons. Sequencing was performed on lung tumor tissue. Receptors were obtained from a human donor with non-small cell lung cancer.

The CDR3 coding sequence is TGTGCCAGCAGCTTCCGGGGGGTGGAAACAGATACGCAGTATTTT. This codes for CASSFRGVETDTQYF. This chain uses TRBV5-5 with TRBJ2-3; 7 nucleotides line up with TRBD2. The CDR3 has 15 residues. The V gene end was trimmed by 2 bases and the J gene end by 3 bases; junction bases not matched to a gene: 6. Germline CDR1 is SGHKS and CDR2 is YYEKEE (reference sequence).

The CDR3 here is CAWSHKESSYNSPLHF. CDR3 in DNA: TGTGCCTGGAGTCACAAGGAGAGCTCCTATAATTCACCCCTCCACTTT. The chain uses TRBV30 and TRBJ1-6; D not resolved. Between the trimmed V and J ends, which lost 2 bases and 0 bases, there was a span of 11 bases. The CDR3 sequence is 16 residues long. Germline CDR1 and CDR2: GTSNPN and SVGIG (reference sequence).

This clone was recorded a few times. The gene calls are TRBV28 and TRBJ1-2; D remains ambiguous. V gave up 4 bases and J gave up 13 bases, with 13 bases separating them. The CDR3 sequence is 11 residues long. Germline lookup yields CDR1 MDHEN and CDR2 SYDVKM. The CDR3 sequence: CASSSDFPGTF. The CDR3 DNA sequence: TGTGCCAGCAGTTCGGACTTCCCCGGCACCTTC.

This clone has more than one count but fewer than ten. In DNA form, the CDR3 reads TGTGCCTGGAGTAGGGGACTGGGTGACTTAGCTAACTATGGCTACACCTTC. This translates into CAWSRGLGDLANYGYTF. The chain carries TRBV30 and TRBJ1-2; a weak D match, TRBD1 (5 bases). CDR1 and CDR2 from the germline V gene are GTSNPN and SVGIG (reference sequence). This CDR3 is 17 amino acids long. V lost 2 bases, J lost 0 bases, and 19 bases lay in between.